Sequencing of this T cell receptor beta chain was carried out in a study of CD8+CD57+ T cells in acquired aplastic anemia. About the research overall: Mean DNA quantity obtained from sorted CD4+ and CD8+ cells was about 3.5 ug. Healthy donors yielded some 9.9 million CD4+ cell reads on average.

Remarks on this clonotype: The antigen is unknown. This sequence may be a read error, since a much larger clone differs from it by one base.

The CDR3 contains 13 residues. V lost 7 bases and J 4 bases, leaving 10 bases between the germline ends. In germline, CDR1 is SGHTA, CDR2 FQGTGA. Investigators profiled TCR beta VDJ and CDR3 from genomic DNA template. MiXCR, applied by TCRdb to the reads, yields one record per CDR3 protein. The sample has a few hundred thousand distinct CDR3 sequences; about two thirds are singletons. Overall study findings and caveats: Comparison of patients with controls identified about 27 shared CD8+ CDR3 sequences. CD8+ Simpson's diversity did not differ significantly between patients and controls.

The sequence derives from a human donor in good health, serving as a control. The sample taken for sequencing was sorted CD4+, CD8+, or CD8+CD57+ T cells (not recorded which) from PBMCs. The rearrangement uses TRBV7-3 and TRBJ2-2; D not certain. The CDR3 region is CASKSGSTGELFF. In DNA, the CDR3 is TGTGCCAGCAAGTCCGGTTCCACCGGGGAGCTGTTTTTT.